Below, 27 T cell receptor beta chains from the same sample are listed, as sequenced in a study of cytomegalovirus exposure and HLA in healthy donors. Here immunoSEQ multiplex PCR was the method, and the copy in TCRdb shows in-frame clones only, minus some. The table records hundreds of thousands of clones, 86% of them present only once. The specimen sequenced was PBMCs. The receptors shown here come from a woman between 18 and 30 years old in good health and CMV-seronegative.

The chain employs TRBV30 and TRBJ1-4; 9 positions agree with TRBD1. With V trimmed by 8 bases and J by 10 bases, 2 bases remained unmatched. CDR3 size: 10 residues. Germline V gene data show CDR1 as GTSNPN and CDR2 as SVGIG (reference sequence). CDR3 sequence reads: CAGQGTKLFF. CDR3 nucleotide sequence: TGTGCCGGACAGGGGACAAAACTGTTTTTT.

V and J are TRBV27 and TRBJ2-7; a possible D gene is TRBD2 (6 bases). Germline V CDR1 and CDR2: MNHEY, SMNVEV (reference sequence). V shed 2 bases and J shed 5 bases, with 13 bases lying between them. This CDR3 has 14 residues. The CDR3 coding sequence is TGTGCCAGCAGTTTACCCGGAGGGCTTGACGAGCAGTACTTC. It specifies CASSLPGGLDEQYF.

The CDR3 region is CASSWTGPSTDTQYF. As DNA, the CDR3 is TGTGCCAGCAGTTGGACAGGACCTAGCACAGATACGCAGTATTTT. The chain couples TRBV6-5 to TRBJ2-3, with 7 bases lining up with TRBD1. V shed 4 bases and J 0 bases; nucleotides not matched to a gene: 4. CDR1 is MNHEY and CDR2 is SVGAGI in the germline V gene. CDR3 size: 15 residues.

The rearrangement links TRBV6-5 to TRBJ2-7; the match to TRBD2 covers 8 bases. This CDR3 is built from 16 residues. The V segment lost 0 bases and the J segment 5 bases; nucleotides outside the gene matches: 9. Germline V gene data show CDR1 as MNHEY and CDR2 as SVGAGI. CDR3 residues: CASSYSTGGALDEQYF. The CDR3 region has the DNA TGTGCCAGCAGTTACTCGACCGGGGGGGCCCTCGACGAGCAGTACTTC.

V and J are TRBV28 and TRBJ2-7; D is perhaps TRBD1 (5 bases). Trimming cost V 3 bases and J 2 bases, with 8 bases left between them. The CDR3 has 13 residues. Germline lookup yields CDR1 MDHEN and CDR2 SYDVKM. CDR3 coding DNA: TGTGCCAGCAGTTTTCAGGGTCCCTACGAGCAGTACTTC. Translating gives CASSFQGPYEQYF.

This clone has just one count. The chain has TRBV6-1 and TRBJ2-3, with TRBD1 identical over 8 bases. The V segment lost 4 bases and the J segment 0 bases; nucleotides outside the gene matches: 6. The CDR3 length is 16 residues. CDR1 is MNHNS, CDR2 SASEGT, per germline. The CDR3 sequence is CASSGQGTGSTDTQYF. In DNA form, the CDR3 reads TGTGCCAGCAGTGGCCAGGGGACAGGTAGCACAGATACGCAGTATTTT.

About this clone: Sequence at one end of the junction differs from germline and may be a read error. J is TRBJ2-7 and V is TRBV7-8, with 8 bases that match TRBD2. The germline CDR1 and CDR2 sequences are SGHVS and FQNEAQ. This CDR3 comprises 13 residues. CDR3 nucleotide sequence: TGTGCCAGCAGCTCGGCGGGGGGAAGTGGTAAGGACTTC. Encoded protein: CASSSAGGSGKDF.

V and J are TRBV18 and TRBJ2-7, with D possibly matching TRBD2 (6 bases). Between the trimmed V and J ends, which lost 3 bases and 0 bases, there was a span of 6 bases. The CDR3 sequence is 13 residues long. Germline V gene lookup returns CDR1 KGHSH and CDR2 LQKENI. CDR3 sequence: CASSPGLSYEQYF. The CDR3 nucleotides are TGTGCCAGCTCACCGGGACTCTCCTACGAGCAGTACTTC.

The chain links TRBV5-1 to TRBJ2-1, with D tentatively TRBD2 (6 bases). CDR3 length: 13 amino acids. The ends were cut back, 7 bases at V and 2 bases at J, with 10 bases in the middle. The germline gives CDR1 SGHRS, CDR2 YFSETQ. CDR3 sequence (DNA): TGCGCCAGCCACGGACTAACCTACAATGAGCAGTTCTTC. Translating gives CASHGLTYNEQFF.

The CDR3, as DNA: TGCGCCAGCAGCTTGTGGGACAGGGGGTCGGAGCAGTACTTC. It specifies CASSLWDRGSEQYF. The chain links TRBV5-1 to TRBJ2-7; 11 bases align to TRBD1. Germline V gene sequence: CDR1 SGHRS, CDR2 YFSETQ. There are 14 residues in the CDR3. J lost 7 bases, V lost 1 base, and 4 bases had no gene match.

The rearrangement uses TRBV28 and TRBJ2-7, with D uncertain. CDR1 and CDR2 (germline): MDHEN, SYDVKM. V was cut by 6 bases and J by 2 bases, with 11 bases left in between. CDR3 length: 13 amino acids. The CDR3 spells CASSREVPYEQYF. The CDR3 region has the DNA TGTGCCAGCAGCCGTGAGGTTCCCTACGAGCAGTACTTC.

In nucleotides, the CDR3 is TGTGCCAGCAGTTTGGGGGACAGGGTCGAGCAGTACTTC. It is translated as CASSLGDRVEQYF. The chain employs TRBV27 and TRBJ2-7, with 9 bases that match TRBD1. Germline V gene sequence: CDR1 MNHEY, CDR2 SMNVEV (reference sequence). The CDR3 runs 13 residues. V shed 3 bases and J 6 bases; nucleotides not matched to a gene: 3.

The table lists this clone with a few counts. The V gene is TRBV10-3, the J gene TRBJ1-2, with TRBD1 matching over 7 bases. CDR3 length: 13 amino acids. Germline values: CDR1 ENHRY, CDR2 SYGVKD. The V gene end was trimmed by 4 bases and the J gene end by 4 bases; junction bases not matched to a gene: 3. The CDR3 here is CAISGRDSYGYTF. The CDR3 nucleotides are TGTGCCATCAGTGGTAGGGACAGCTATGGCTACACCTTC.

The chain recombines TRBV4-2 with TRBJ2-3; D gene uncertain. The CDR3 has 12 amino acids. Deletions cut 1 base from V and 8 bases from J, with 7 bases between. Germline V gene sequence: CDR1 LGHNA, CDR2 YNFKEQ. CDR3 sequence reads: CASSQGHSTQYF. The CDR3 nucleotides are TGTGCCAGCAGCCAAGGACATTCTACGCAGTATTTT.

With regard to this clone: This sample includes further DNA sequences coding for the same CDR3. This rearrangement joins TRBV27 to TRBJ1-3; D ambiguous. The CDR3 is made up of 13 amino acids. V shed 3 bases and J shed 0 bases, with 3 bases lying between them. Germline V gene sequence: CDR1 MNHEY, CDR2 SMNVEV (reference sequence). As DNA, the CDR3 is TGTGCCAGCAGTTTCAGCTCTGGAAACACCATATATTTT. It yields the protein CASSFSSGNTIYF.

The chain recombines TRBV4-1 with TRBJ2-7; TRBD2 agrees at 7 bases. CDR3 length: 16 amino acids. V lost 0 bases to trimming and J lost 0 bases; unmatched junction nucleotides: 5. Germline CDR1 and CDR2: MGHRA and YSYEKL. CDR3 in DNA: TGCGCCAGCAGCCAAGAGGGGGGGTTCAGCTCCTACGAGCAGTACTTC. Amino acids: CASSQEGGFSSYEQYF.

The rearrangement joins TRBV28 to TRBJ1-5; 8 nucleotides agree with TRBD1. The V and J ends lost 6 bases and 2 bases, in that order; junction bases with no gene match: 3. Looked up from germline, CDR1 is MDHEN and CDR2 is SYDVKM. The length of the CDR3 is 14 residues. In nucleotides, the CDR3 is TGTGCCAGCAGAGTACAGGGGGGCAATCAGCCCCAGCATTTT. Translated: CASRVQGGNQPQHF.

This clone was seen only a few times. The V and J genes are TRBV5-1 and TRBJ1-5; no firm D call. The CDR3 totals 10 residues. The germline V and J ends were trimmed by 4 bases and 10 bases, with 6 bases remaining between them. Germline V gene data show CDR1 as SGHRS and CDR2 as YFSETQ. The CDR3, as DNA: TGCGCCAGCAGCCCCTTCCCCCAGCATTTT. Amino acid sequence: CASSPFPQHF. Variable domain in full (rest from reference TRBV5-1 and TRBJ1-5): KAGVTQTPRYLIKTRGQQVTLSCSPISGHRSVSWYQQTPGQGLQFLFEYFSETQRNKGNFPGRFSGRQFSNSRSEMNVSTLELGDSALYLCASSPFPQHFGDGTRLSIL.

For the CDR3, the DNA is TGTGCCAGCTCACCACCAGGGGACACTGAAGCTTTCTTT. This sequence encodes CASSPPGDTEAFF. The chain couples TRBV18 to TRBJ1-1, with a weak D call TRBD1 (5 bases). Trimming took 0 bases from V and 3 from J, leaving 5 bases between them. In germline, CDR1 is KGHSH, CDR2 LQKENI. The CDR3 extends over 13 amino acids.

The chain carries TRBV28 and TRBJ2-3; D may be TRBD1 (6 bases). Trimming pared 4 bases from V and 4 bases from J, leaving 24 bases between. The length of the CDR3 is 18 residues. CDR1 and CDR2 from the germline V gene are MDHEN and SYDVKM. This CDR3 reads CASSSPTSEGEPADTQYF. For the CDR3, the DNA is TGTGCCAGCAGTTCCCCTACTTCAGAGGGGGAACCCGCAGATACGCAGTATTTT.

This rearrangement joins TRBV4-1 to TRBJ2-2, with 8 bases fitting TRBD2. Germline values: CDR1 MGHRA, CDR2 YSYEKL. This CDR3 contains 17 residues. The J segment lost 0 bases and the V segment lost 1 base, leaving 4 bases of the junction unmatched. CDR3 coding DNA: TGCGCCAGCAGCCAAGGTAGCGGGGAGACGAACACCGGGGAGCTGTTTTTT. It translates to CASSQGSGETNTGELFF.

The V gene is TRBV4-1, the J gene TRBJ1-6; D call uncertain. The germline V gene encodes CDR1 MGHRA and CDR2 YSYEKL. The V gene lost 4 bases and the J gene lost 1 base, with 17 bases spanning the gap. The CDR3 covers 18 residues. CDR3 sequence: CASSPRVSPGSYNSPLHF. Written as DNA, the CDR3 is TGCGCCAGCAGCCCCCGGGTCTCCCCCGGGTCCTATAATTCACCCCTCCACTTT.

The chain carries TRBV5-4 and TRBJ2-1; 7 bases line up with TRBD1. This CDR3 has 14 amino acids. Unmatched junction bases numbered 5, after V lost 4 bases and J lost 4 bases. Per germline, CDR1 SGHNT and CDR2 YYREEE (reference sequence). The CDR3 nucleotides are TGTGCCAGCAGCATCCGGGACAGATACAATGAGCAGTTCTTC. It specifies CASSIRDRYNEQFF.

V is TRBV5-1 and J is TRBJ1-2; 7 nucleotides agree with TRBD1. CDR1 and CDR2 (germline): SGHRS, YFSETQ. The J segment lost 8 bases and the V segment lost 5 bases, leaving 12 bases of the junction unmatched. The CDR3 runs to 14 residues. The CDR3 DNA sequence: TGCGCCAGCAGGGGCCTACAGGGGCCGGAGGGCTACACCTTC. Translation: CASRGLQGPEGYTF. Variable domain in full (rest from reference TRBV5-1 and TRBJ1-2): KAGVTQTPRYLIKTRGQQVTLSCSPISGHRSVSWYQQTPGQGLQFLFEYFSETQRNKGNFPGRFSGRQFSNSRSEMNVSTLELGDSALYLCASRGLQGPEGYTFGSGTRLTVV.

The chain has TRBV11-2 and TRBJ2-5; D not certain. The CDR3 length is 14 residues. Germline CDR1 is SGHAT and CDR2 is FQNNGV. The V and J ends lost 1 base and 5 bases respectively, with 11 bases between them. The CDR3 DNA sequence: TGTGCCAGCAGCTTAGGGTTCCCGCGGGAGACCCAGTACTTC. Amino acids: CASSLGFPRETQYF.

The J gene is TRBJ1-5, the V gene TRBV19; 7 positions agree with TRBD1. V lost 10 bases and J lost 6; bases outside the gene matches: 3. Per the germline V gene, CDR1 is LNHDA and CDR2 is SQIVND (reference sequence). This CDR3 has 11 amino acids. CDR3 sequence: CAITGAQPQHF. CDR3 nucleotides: TGTGCCATAACAGGGGCTCAGCCCCAGCATTTT.

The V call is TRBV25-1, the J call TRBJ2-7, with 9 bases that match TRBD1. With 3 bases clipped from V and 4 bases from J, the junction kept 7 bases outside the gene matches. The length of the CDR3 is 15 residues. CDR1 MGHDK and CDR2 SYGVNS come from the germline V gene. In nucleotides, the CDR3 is TGTGCCAGCAGTGATTGGGGGACAGGGCGGTACGAGCAGTACTTC. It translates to CASSDWGTGRYEQYF.